What follows is one T cell receptor beta chain and its context. Its antigen is undetermined. The data derive from a study of memory CD4+ T cells and cytomegalovirus serostatus. Study results and limitations: The CMV-associated TCR signature appears largely within the CD4+ memory repertoire. Each of 60 to 80 CMV-associated TCRbeta sequences occurred in one to five individuals.

Losses at the gene ends were 5 bases for V and 3 bases for J; bases not matched to a gene: 17. This CDR3 has 17 residues. Germline assignment: CDR1 SGHDT and CDR2 YYEEEE. The table came from immunoSEQ multiplex PCR; TCRdb's copy has only in-frame clones and leaves some out. The data hold some 46,000 clones, with 60% to 80% observed a single time. Single viable CD3+CD4+CD8-CD45RO+ cells were sorted as the memory CD4+ T cells. Specimen: memory CD4+ T cells from blood. This clonotype originated in an adult in good health and CMV-seronegative. This chain links TRBV5-6 with TRBJ2-7, with 7 bases that match TRBD2. The CDR3: CASSPRWGGSAGYEQYF. DNA for the CDR3: TGTGCCAGCAGTCCTCGTTGGGGGGGTTCGGCGGGCTACGAGCAGTACTTC.